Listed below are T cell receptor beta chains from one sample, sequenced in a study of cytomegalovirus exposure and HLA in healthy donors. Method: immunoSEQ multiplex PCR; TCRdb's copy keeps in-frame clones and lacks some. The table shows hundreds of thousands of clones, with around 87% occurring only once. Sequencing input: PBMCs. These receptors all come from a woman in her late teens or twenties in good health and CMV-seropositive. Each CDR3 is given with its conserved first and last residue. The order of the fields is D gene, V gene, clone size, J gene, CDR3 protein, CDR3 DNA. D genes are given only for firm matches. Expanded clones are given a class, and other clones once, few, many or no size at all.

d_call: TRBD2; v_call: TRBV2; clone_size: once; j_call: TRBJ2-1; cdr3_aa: CASSELAGYNEQFF; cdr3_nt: TGTGCCAGCAGTGAATTAGCGGGCTACAATGAGCAGTTCTTC
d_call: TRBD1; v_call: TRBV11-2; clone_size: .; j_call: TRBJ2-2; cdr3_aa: CASSRSWTGVTGELFF; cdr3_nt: TGTGCCAGCAGCCGAAGTTGGACAGGGGTCACCGGGGAGCTGTTTTTT
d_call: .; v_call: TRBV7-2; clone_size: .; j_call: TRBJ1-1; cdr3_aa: CASSFLLPHPEAFF; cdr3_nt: TGTGCCAGCAGCTTCCTTCTACCCCACCCTGAAGCTTTCTTT
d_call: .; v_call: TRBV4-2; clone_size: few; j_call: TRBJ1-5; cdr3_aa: CASSPSVNQPQHF; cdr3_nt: TGTGCCAGCAGCCCATCGGTCAATCAGCCCCAGCATTTT
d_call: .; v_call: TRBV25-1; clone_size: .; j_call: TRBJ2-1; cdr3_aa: CASSSWRGPYNEQFF; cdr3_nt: TGTGCCAGCTCATCGTGGCGGGGGCCGTACAATGAGCAGTTCTTC
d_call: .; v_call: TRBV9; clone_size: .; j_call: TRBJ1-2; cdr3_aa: CASSVGNRHYGYTF; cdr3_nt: TGTGCCAGCAGCGTAGGAAACAGGCACTATGGCTACACCTTC
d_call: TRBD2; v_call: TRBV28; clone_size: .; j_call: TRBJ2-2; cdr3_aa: CASRIPPTTSGSGGELFF; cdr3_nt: TGTGCCAGCCGGATCCCTCCCACAACTAGCGGGAGTGGGGGGGAGCTGTTTTTT
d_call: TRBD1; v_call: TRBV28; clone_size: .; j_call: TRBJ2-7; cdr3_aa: CASRTSTGVRYEQYF; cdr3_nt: TGTGCCAGCAGGACATCCACAGGGGTGCGATACGAGCAGTACTTC
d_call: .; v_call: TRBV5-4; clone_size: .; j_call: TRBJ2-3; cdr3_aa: CASSFWGGGTDTQYF; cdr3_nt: TGTGCCAGCAGCTTCTGGGGAGGGGGGACAGATACGCAGTATTTT
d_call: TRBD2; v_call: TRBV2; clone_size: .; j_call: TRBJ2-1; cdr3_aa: CASSELSGIYNEQFF; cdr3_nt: TGTGCCAGCAGTGAACTGAGCGGGATCTACAATGAGCAGTTCTTC
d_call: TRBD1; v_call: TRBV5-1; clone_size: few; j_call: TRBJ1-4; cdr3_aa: CASSWTGTGSEKLFF; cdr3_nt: TGCGCCAGCAGCTGGACCGGGACAGGTAGTGAAAAACTGTTTTTT
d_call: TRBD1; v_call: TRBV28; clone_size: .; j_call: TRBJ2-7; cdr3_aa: CASSLPGQGFDEQYF; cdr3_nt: TGTGCCAGCAGTTTACCGGGACAGGGGTTTGACGAGCAGTACTTC
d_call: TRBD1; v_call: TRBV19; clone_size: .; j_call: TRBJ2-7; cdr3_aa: CASSIGTGSSYEQYF; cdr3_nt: TGTGCCAGTAGTATTGGGACAGGGAGCTCCTACGAGCAGTACTTC
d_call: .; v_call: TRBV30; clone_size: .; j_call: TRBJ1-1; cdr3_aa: CAWSLSPGLSGDTEAFF; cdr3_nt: TGTGCCTGGAGTCTTTCTCCCGGACTAAGTGGGGACACTGAAGCTTTCTTT
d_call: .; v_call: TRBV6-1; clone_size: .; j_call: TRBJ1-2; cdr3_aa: CASSELETKGYTF; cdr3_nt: TGTGCCAGCAGTGAATTGGAGACTAAGGGCTACACCTTC
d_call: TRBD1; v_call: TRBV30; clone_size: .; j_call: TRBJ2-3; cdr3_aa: CAWAPGQRDTQYF; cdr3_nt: TGTGCCTGGGCCCCGGGACAGAGAGATACGCAGTATTTT
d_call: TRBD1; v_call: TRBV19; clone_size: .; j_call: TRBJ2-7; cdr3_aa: CASTTGTGAYEQYF; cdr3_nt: TGTGCCAGTACTACCGGGACAGGAGCCTACGAGCAGTACTTC
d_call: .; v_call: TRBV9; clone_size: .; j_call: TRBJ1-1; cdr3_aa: CASTPDLNTEAFF; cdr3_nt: TGTGCCAGCACCCCAGACTTGAACACTGAAGCTTTCTTT
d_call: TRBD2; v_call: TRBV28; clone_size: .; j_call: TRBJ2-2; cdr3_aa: CASSTGTSGSVTGELFF; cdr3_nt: TGTGCCAGCAGCACGGGGACTAGCGGGAGTGTCACCGGGGAGCTGTTTTTT
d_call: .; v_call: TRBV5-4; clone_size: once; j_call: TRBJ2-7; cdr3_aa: CASRRADSLYEQYF; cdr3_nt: TGTGCCAGCAGGCGGGCGGACAGCCTCTACGAGCAGTACTTC
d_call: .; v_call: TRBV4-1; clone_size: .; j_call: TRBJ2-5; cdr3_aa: CASSQVKGLETQYF; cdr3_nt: TGCGCCAGCAGCCAAGTCAAGGGGTTGGAGACCCAGTACTTC
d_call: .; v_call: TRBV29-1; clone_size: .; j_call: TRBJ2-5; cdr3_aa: CSVSQGGETQYF; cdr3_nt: TGCAGCGTTTCACAGGGGGGGGAGACCCAGTACTTC
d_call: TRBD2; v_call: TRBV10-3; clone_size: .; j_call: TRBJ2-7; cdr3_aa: CAIRSSGGIDEQYF; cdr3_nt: TGTGCCATCAGATCATCGGGAGGGATCGACGAGCAGTACTTC
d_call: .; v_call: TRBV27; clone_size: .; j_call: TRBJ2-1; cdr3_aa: CASSLFQRREQFF; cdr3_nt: TGTGCCAGCAGTTTATTCCAGCGGAGGGAGCAGTTCTTC
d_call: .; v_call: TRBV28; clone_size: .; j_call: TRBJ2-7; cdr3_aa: CASSLSTEEQYF; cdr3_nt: TGTGCCAGCAGTTTATCGACAGAGGAGCAGTACTTC
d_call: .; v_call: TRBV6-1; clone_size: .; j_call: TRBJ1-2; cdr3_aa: CASSEGWTDHYGYTF; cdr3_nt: TGTGCCAGCAGTGAAGGCTGGACAGATCACTATGGCTACACCTTC
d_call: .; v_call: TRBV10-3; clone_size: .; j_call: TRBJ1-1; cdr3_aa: CAIRVSGEPTDEAFF; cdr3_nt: TGTGCCATCAGGGTTTCCGGAGAGCCGACCGACGAAGCTTTCTTT
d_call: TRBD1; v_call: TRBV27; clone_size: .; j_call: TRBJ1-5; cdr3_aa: CASSLGGQLNQPQHF; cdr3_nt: TGTGCCAGCAGTCTGGGGGGACAGCTGAATCAGCCCCAGCATTTT
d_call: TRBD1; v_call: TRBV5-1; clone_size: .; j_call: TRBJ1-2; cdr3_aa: CASSLGQGEDYGYTF; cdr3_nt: TGCGCCAGCAGCCTGGGACAGGGGGAGGATTATGGCTACACCTTC
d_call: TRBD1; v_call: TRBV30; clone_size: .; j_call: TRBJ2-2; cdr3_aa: CAWSWQGATGELFF; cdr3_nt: TGTGCCTGGAGTTGGCAGGGGGCAACCGGGGAGCTGTTTTTT
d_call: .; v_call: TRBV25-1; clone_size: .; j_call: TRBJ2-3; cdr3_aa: CASSEIRRGSTDTQYF; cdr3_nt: TGTGCCAGCAGTGAAATCCGACGGGGGAGCACAGATACGCAGTATTTT
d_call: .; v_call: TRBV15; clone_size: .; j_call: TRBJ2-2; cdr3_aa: CATRWTGNTGELFF; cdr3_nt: TGTGCCACCAGGTGGACTGGTAACACCGGGGAGCTGTTTTTT
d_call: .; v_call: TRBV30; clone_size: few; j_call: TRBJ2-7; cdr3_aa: CAWSARNGQYF; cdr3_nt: TGTGCCTGGAGTGCCAGGAATGGGCAGTACTTC
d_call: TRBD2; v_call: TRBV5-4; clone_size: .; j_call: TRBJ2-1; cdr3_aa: CASRPSGTRNNEQFF; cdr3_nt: TGTGCCAGCAGGCCTTCCGGGACTAGGAATAATGAGCAGTTCTTC
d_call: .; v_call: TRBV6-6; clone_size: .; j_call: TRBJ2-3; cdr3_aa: CASRQIDTQYF; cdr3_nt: TGTGCCAGCAGACAGATAGATACGCAGTATTTT
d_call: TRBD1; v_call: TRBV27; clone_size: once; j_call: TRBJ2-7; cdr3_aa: CASRTGYGEQYF; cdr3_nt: TGTGCCAGCAGGACAGGGTATGGCGAGCAGTACTTC
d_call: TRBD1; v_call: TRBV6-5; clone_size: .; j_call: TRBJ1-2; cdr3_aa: CASSSIGTGVGYTF; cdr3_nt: TGTGCCAGCAGTTCGATCGGGACAGGGGTAGGCTACACCTTC